The clone carrying this TCR beta chain was detected only a few times. The source of the sample is a study of T cells in Graves' hyperthyroidism and ophthalmopathy. Amplified regions were TCR beta CDR3 sequences from RNA transcripts. The primer set for the first-round RT-PCR of the TCR CDR3 was HTBI. TCRdb used MiXCR to reprocess the multiplex PCR reads, holding one entry per CDR3 protein. This sample yields approximately 710,000 distinct CDR3 sequences, of which around 15% are seen a single time; roughly 16% belongs to the top ten. Patients counted as stable if ophthalmopathy did not develop within 18 months. Clinical symptoms, serum thyroxine and TRAb, thyroid ultrasound and orbital computed tomography were used for the diagnoses. CDR3 size: 17 residues. Germline V CDR1 and CDR2: DFQATT, SNEGSKA (reference sequence). Trimming stripped 1 base from V and 0 bases from J, with 18 bases between.

The rearrangement joins TRBV20-1 to TRBJ2-5; perhaps D is TRBD1 or TRBD2 (5 bases each). The source material was blood. The clonotype was recovered from a man aged 45-60 years with Graves' hyperthyroidism. The CDR3 DNA reads as TGCAGTGCTAGAGGAGGGACCTTACCAATATACCAAGAGACCCAGTACTTC. It codes for CSARGGTLPIYQETQYF.